These T cell receptor beta chains were read from a single sample in a study of technical replicates of blood from a handful of donors. The data were produced by immunoSEQ multiplex PCR, yet TCRdb's version contains in-frame clones alone and is incomplete. The sample carries approximately 50,000 clones, about 96% recorded once. The sample comprised T cells isolated from PBMCs. The receptors here all came from a human donor in good health. Each CDR3 is given with its conserved first and last residue. A D gene is named only where the DNA matches it firmly. Clone size, where shown, is once, few, many, or a class for clones that have expanded.

CDR3 DNA	CDR3 protein	J gene	V gene	clone size	D gene
TGTGCCAGCCTTGACGGGTCTGGAAACACCATATATTTT	CASLDGSGNTIYF	TRBJ1-3	TRBV6-1	NA	NA
TGTGCCAGCGGCACAGGGACCGTACAAGAGACCCAGTACTTC	CASGTGTVQETQYF	TRBJ2-5	TRBV9	NA	NA
TGTGCCTGGACCCCAGGCCAGCGGGAGAGCTACGAGCAGTACTTC	CAWTPGQRESYEQYF	TRBJ2-7	TRBV30	NA	TRBD2
TGCGCCAGCAGCCAAGTTGGCGGAAATGAGCAGTTCTTC	CASSQVGGNEQFF	TRBJ2-1	TRBV4-3	NA	NA
TGTGCCAGCAGCTTAGGCCTGGCTAGCGGCTACGAGCAGTACTTC	CASSLGLASGYEQYF	TRBJ2-7	TRBV7-2	once	TRBD2
TGCGCCAGCAGCTTGCTATATAACACTGAAGCTTTCTTT	CASSLLYNTEAFF	TRBJ1-1	TRBV5-1	NA	NA
TGTGCCAGCAGCTTTGGCCTAGCGGGCTACGAGCAGTACTTC	CASSFGLAGYEQYF	TRBJ2-7	TRBV7-2	NA	TRBD2
TGTGCCAGCAGTTTACCTAGCGGGAACTACAATGAGCAGTTCTTC	CASSLPSGNYNEQFF	TRBJ2-1	TRBV28	NA	TRBD2
TGCAGCGTTGAAGGGACTCGGAGCTACACCTTC	CSVEGTRSYTF	TRBJ1-2	TRBV29-1	NA	NA
TGTGCCAGCAGTTGGCCCGACAGAGACCATCAGCCCCAGCATTTT	CASSWPDRDHQPQHF	TRBJ1-5	TRBV28	few	NA
TGTGCCTGGAGTGTAAGCCTAGCGATCCCCACAGATACGCAGTATTTT	CAWSVSLAIPTDTQYF	TRBJ2-3	TRBV30	NA	NA
TGTGCCAGCAGCCAAGGCCAAGCGGGAGACTTCGCGAACACCGGGGAGCTGTTTTTT	CASSQGQAGDFANTGELFF	TRBJ2-2	TRBV4-2	few	TRBD2
TGCGCCAGCAACTCCCCCTACGGGGAGCTGTTTTTT	CASNSPYGELFF	TRBJ2-2	TRBV5-1	NA	NA
TGCAGTGCCCCAGGGGCCGAGCAGTACTTC	CSAPGAEQYF	TRBJ2-7	TRBV20-1	NA	NA
TGCAGCGTTGTCAGGGGGACTGAAGCTTTCTTT	CSVVRGTEAFF	TRBJ1-1	TRBV29-1	NA	TRBD1
TGTGCCAGCAGTTCCCCAACAGATACGCAGTATTTT	CASSSPTDTQYF	TRBJ2-3	TRBV28	once	NA
TGCAGCGTTGAAGAAACTAGTACCGACACCGGGGAGCTGTTTTTT	CSVEETSTDTGELFF	TRBJ2-2	TRBV29-1	NA	NA
TGTGCCAGCAGTTCGGCCGGGACAGTTATCTACGAGCAGTACTTC	CASSSAGTVIYEQYF	TRBJ2-7	TRBV6-1	NA	TRBD1
TGTGCCAGCAGCCCTGGGACAGGGAATGGCTACACCTTC	CASSPGTGNGYTF	TRBJ1-2	TRBV7-9	NA	TRBD1
TGCAGCGCCGGGTTTGGAAACACCATATATTTT	CSAGFGNTIYF	TRBJ1-3	TRBV29-1	NA	NA
TGTGCCAGCAGCTTAGCGTCGACACTTTACGAGCAGTACTTC	CASSLASTLYEQYF	TRBJ2-7	TRBV11-3	NA	NA
TGTGCCACCAGCAGAGTAGGGGGCTCCTACGAGCAGTACTTC	CATSRVGGSYEQYF	TRBJ2-7	TRBV15	NA	NA
TGTGCCAGCAGCGTGGGACCCGGGACTAGCGGGGACAATGAGCAGTTCTTC	CASSVGPGTSGDNEQFF	TRBJ2-1	TRBV5-4	NA	TRBD2
TGCAGCGTTAAGCCCAGGGACACTGAAGCTTTCTTT	CSVKPRDTEAFF	TRBJ1-1	TRBV29-1	NA	NA
TGTGCTAGTGGTTTGAGTAACAGGGGGAGGGAGACCCAGTACTTC	CASGLSNRGRETQYF	TRBJ2-5	TRBV12-5	NA	TRBD1
TGTGCCAGCAGTGAAAATCTCCCAGGGAAGAACTACGAGCAGTACTTC	CASSENLPGKNYEQYF	TRBJ2-7	TRBV2	NA	NA
TGTGCCAGCAGCCAACCCGCTAACTATGGCTACACCTTC	CASSQPANYGYTF	TRBJ1-2	TRBV14	NA	NA
TGTGCCAGCAGCTTGGTGGGGACAGGTTTTAGGGGCAATGAGCAGTTCTTC	CASSLVGTGFRGNEQFF	TRBJ2-1	TRBV5-6	NA	TRBD1
TGTGCCAGCAGCACCCCACAGGGGGCGGTGGAGACCCAGTACTTC	CASSTPQGAVETQYF	TRBJ2-5	TRBV6-5	NA	TRBD1
TGTGCCAGCAGCTTAAGGCGGTCGCAGTACTTC	CASSLRRSQYF	TRBJ2-7	TRBV7-9	few	NA
TGTGCCAGCAGCCGCGGGACAGGGGATCAGCCCCAGCATTTT	CASSRGTGDQPQHF	TRBJ1-5	TRBV9	NA	TRBD1
TGTGCCAGCAGCTTATCGGGGTACGAGCAGTACTTC	CASSLSGYEQYF	TRBJ2-7	TRBV5-4	NA	NA
TGTGCCATCAACATTGGGAGCGGGATTGACACAGATACGCAGTATTTT	CAINIGSGIDTDTQYF	TRBJ2-3	TRBV10-3	NA	TRBD2
TGTGCCAGCAGCGTACAGGAGAGCTATGGCTACACCTTC	CASSVQESYGYTF	TRBJ1-2	TRBV2	NA	NA
TGTGCCAGCAGCTGGGGGCCCAGAGACACTGAAGCTTTCTTT	CASSWGPRDTEAFF	TRBJ1-1	TRBV5-6	NA	NA
TGTGCCAGCAGCACAGTACCCGGGGAGCTGTTTTTT	CASSTVPGELFF	TRBJ2-2	TRBV7-9	NA	NA
TGTGCCAGCAGTTTAATAGGGGGGGACAATCAGCCCCAGCATTTT	CASSLIGGDNQPQHF	TRBJ1-5	TRBV27	NA	NA
TGTGCCAGCAGCCCACTAGCGGGAGGGGTTAGTAATGAGCAGTTCTTC	CASSPLAGGVSNEQFF	TRBJ2-1	TRBV11-3	NA	TRBD2
TGTGCCAGCAGCCATGGGGAGCGGGATATCCACGAGCAGTACTTC	CASSHGERDIHEQYF	TRBJ2-7	TRBV4-2	NA	TRBD2
TGTGCCAGCAGCTTAGGAGGGGGCGAAGTGTATGGCTACACCTTC	CASSLGGGEVYGYTF	TRBJ1-2	TRBV7-9	NA	TRBD1
TGTGCCTGGAGTGTACTGACTTCGCAAAACATTCAGTACTTC	CAWSVLTSQNIQYF	TRBJ2-4	TRBV30	once	NA
TGTGCCAGCAGTTTACGACTAGCGGTTAAGTCAGATACGCAGTATTTT	CASSLRLAVKSDTQYF	TRBJ2-3	TRBV27	NA	TRBD2